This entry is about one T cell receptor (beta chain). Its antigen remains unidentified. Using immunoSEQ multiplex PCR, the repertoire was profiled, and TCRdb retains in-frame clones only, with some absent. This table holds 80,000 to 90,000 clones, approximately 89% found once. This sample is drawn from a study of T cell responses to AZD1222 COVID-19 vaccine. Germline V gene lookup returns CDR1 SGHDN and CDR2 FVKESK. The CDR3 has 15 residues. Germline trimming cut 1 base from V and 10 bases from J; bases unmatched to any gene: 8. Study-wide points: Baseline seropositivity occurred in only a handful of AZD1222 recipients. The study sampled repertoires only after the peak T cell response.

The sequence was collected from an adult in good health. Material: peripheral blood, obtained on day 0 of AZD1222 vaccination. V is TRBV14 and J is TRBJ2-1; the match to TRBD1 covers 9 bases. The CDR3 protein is CASSQVDRGWREQFF. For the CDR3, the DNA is TGTGCCAGCAGCCAAGTCGACAGGGGGTGGAGGGAGCAGTTCTTC.